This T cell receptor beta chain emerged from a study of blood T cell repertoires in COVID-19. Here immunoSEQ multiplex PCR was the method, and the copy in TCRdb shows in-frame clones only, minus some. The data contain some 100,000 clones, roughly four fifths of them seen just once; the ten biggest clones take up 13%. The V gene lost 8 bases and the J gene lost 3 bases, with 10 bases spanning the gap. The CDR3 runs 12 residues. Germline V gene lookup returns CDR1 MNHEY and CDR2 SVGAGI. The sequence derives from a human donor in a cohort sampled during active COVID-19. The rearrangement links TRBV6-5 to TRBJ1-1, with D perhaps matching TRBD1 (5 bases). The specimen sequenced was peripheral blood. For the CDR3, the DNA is TGTGCCAGCCTCGGCAGGGACACTGAAGCTTTCTTT. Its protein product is CASLGRDTEAFF.